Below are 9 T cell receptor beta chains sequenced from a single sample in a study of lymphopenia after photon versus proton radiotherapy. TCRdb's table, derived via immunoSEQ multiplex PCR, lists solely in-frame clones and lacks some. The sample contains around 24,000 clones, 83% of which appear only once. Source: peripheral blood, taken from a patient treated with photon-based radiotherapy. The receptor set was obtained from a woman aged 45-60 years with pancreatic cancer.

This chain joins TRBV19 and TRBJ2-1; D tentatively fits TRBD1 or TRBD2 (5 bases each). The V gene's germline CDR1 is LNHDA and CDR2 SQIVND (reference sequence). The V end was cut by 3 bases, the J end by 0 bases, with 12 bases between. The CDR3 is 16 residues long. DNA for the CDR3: TGTGCCAGTAGTATGTGGACTGGGACCTCCTACAATGAGCAGTTCTTC. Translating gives CASSMWTGTSYNEQFF.

The CDR3 loop reads CASKPAGGRSSYNEQFF. The CDR3 bases are TGTGCCAGCAAACCCGCAGGGGGAAGAAGCTCCTACAATGAGCAGTTCTTC. The V and J genes are TRBV19 and TRBJ2-1; 7 bases are shared with TRBD1. With 9 bases clipped from V and 0 bases from J, the junction kept 14 bases outside the gene matches. The germline V gene encodes CDR1 LNHDA and CDR2 SQIVND (reference sequence). The CDR3 totals 17 residues.

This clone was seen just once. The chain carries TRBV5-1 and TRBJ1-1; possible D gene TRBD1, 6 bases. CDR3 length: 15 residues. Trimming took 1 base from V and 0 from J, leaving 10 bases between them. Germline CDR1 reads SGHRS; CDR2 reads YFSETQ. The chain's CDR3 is CASSLTGSLNTEAFF. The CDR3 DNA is TGCGCCAGCAGCTTGACAGGGTCCCTGAACACTGAAGCTTTCTTT.

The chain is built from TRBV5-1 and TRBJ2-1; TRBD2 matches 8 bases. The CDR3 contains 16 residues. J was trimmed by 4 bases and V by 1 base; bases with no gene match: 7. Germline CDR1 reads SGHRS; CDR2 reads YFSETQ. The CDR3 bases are TGCGCCAGCAGCTTGTACGCGGGAGGAACTTACAATGAGCAGTTCTTC. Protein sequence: CASSLYAGGTYNEQFF.

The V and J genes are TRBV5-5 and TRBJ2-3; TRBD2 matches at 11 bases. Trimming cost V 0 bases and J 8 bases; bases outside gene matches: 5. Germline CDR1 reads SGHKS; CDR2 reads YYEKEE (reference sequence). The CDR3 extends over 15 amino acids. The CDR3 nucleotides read TGTGCCAGCAGCTTGGTTACTAGCGGGAGCCTTACGCAGTATTTT. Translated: CASSLVTSGSLTQYF. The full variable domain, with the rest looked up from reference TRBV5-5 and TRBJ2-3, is DAGVTQSPTHLIKTRGQQVTLRCSPISGHKSVSWYQQVLGQGPQFIFQYYEKEERGRGNFPDRFSARQFPNYSSELNVNALLLGDSALYLCASSLVTSGSLTQYFGPGTRLTVL.

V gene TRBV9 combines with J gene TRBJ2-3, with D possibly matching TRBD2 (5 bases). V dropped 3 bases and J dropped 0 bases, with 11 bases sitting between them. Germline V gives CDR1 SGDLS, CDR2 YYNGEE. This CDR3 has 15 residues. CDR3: CASSGGGISTDTQYF. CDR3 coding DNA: TGTGCCAGCAGCGGTGGAGGAATCAGCACAGATACGCAGTATTTT.

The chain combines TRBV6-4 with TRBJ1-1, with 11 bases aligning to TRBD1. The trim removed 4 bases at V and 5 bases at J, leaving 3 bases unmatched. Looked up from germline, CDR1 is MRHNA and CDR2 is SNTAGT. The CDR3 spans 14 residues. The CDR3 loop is CASSAGQGETEAFF. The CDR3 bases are TGTGCCAGCAGTGCGGGACAGGGGGAAACTGAAGCTTTCTTT.

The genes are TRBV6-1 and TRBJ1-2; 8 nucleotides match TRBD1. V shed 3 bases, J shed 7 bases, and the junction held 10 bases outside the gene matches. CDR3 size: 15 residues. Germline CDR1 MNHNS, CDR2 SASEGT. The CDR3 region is CASSELDRGQFGYTF. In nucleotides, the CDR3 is TGTGCCAGCAGTGAGTTAGACAGGGGCCAGTTTGGCTACACCTTC.

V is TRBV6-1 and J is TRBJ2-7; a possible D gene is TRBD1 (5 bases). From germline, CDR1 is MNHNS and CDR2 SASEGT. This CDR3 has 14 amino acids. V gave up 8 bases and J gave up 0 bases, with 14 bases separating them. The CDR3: CASAQRGSSYEQYF. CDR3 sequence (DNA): TGTGCCAGCGCCCAAAGGGGCAGCTCCTACGAGCAGTACTTC.